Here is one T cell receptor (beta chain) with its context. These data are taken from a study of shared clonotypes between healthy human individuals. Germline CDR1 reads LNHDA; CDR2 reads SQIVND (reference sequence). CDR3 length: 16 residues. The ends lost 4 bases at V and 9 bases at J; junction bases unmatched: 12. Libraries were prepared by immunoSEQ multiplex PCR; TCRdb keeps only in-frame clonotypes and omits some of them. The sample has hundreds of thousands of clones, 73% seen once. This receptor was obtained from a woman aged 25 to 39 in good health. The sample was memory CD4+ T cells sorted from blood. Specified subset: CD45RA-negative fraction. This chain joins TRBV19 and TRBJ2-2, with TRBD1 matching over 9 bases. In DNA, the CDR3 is TGTGCCAGTAGTAAGGGGACAGGGATAGTTCGTAGGGAGCTGTTTTTT. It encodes CASSKGTGIVRRELFF.